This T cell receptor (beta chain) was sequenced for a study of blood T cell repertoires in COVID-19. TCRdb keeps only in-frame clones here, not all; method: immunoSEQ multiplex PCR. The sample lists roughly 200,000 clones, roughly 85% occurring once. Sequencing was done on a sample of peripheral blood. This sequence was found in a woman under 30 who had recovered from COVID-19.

CDR3 in DNA: TGTGCCAGCAGCCAAGATTGGGCAGCCGGCACAGATACGCAGTATTTT. Its translation: CASSQDWAAGTDTQYF. This chain connects TRBV3-1 (or the pseudogene TRBV3-2) to TRBJ2-3; unclear D gene. Germline lookup yields CDR1 LGHDT and CDR2 YNNKEL (reference sequence). V was shortened by 0 bases and J by 1 base, with 11 bases between the two germline ends. The length of the CDR3 is 16 residues.